These 30 T cell receptor beta chains were sequenced from one sample in a study of spatial heterogeneity in lung cancer. Noted time point: blood at routine non-recurrence follow-up after resection. TCRdb processed the 5' RACE reads anew with MiXCR; each CDR3 protein has one entry. The data show roughly 29,000 distinct CDR3 sequences, 5.4% seen once. Sequencing was performed on PBMCs, taken at follow-up. The receptors derive from a female donor with early-stage non-small cell lung cancer.

This clonotype showed up many times. The chain links TRBV29-1 to TRBJ2-7, with D uncertain. The CDR3 runs 13 residues. The V gene's germline CDR1 is SQVTM and CDR2 ANQGSEA. Trimming shortened V by 4 bases and J by 5 bases, and 15 bases separated the two germline ends. The CDR3 is CSVGAGDIDEQYF. The CDR3, as DNA: TGCAGCGTTGGGGCAGGTGATATTGACGAGCAGTACTTC.

This clonotype was detected many times. The chain combines TRBV7-8 with TRBJ2-1, with D possibly matching TRBD2 (6 bases). The CDR3 contains 15 residues. V was shortened by 2 bases and J by 0 bases, with 8 bases between the two germline ends. CDR1 is SGHVS and CDR2 is FQNEAQ in the germline V gene. For the CDR3, the DNA is TGTGCCAGCAGCTTACGGGAGAACTCCTACAATGAGCAGTTCTTC. This codes for CASSLRENSYNEQFF. The complete variable domain, with remaining parts taken from reference TRBV7-8 and TRBJ2-1, reads GAGVSQSPRYKVAKRGQDVALRCDPISGHVSLFWYQQALGQGPEFLTYFQNEAQLDKSGLPSDRFFAERPEGSVSTLKIQRTQQEDSAVYLCASSLRENSYNEQFFGPGTRLTVL.

Ten or more counts support this clonotype. The CDR3 DNA reads as TGTGCCAGCAGTTCCGCGGGACAGGGGCAAGAGACCCAGTACTTC. As protein: CASSSAGQGQETQYF. The chain is built from TRBV6-5 and TRBJ2-5, with 10 bases identical to TRBD1. The V gene end was trimmed by 4 bases and the J gene end by 2 bases; junction bases not matched to a gene: 4. The germline V gene encodes CDR1 MNHEY and CDR2 SVGAGI. This CDR3 region has 15 residues.

This clonotype was observed many times. The chain uses TRBV12-3 or TRBV12-4 and TRBJ2-2; 7 bases are shared with TRBD2. CDR3 length equals 14 residues. Trimming took 5 bases from V and 6 from J; bases not matched to a gene: 6. The CDR3: CASSLTGRAGELFF. In DNA form, the CDR3 reads TGTGCCAGCAGTCTAACGGGGAGGGCCGGGGAGCTGTTTTTT.

The table lists this clonotype with a few counts. The chain links TRBV9 to TRBJ1-4; the match to TRBD1 covers 7 bases. The CDR3 is 15 amino acids. Germline V gene data show CDR1 as SGDLS and CDR2 as YYNGEE. Trimming at V came to 1 base and at J to 8 bases, leaving 8 bases not matched to a gene. The CDR3 here is CASSVSDREVEKLFF. The CDR3 DNA reads as TGTGCCAGCAGCGTATCCGACAGGGAGGTCGAAAAACTGTTTTTT.

This clonotype has at least ten counts. The chain joins TRBV6-2 or TRBV6-3 to TRBJ2-3; no clear D. V dropped 0 bases and J dropped 4 bases, with 29 bases sitting between them. CDR3 length: 21 residues. Germline assignment: CDR1 MNHEY and CDR2 SVGEGT. The CDR3: CASSYSPRLTTGSWSPDTQYF. CDR3 coding DNA: TGTGCCAGCAGTTACTCACCGCGGCTAACCACTGGTTCCTGGTCCCCAGATACGCAGTATTTT.

A note on this clonotype: A much more abundant neighbour one base away suggests this may be a read error. The DNA of the CDR3 is TGTGCCAGCAGCTCCGGACAGCCGGGCTATGGCTACGCCTTC. It is translated as CASSSGQPGYGYAF. The V call is TRBV7-2, the J call TRBJ1-2, with D perhaps matching TRBD1 (6 bases). Germline CDR1 is SGHTA and CDR2 is FQGNSA. This CDR3 has 14 amino acids.

This clonotype was counted ten times or more. The chain links TRBV7-2 to TRBJ2-3; the D is unclear. The CDR3 length is 13 residues. V shed 0 bases and J shed 5 bases, with 6 bases lying between them. CDR1 is SGHTA and CDR2 is FQGNSA in the germline V gene. The CDR3 loop is CASSLAFQDTQYF. In DNA, the CDR3 is TGTGCCAGCAGCTTAGCGTTTCAAGATACGCAGTATTTT. Looking up the rest from reference TRBV7-2 and TRBJ2-3 gives the full variable domain: GAGVSQSPSNKVTEKGKDVELRCDPISGHTALYWYRQSLGQGLEFLIYFQGNSAPDKSGLPSDRFSAERTGGSVSTLTIQRTQQEDSAVYLCASSLAFQDTQYFGPGTRLTVL.

This clonotype has at least ten counts. The rearrangement links TRBV12-3 or TRBV12-4 to TRBJ1-5; D is uncertain. CDR3 length: 13 amino acids. V was pared by 4 bases and J by 5 bases, with 9 bases between. CDR3 nucleotides: TGTGCCAGCAGTTATCGGCCCGATCAGCCCCAGCATTTT. Protein: CASSYRPDQPQHF.

At least ten counts were recorded for this clonotype. The CDR3 is CASSVGTSSEQFF. The DNA for the CDR3 is TGTGCCAGCAGCGTAGGGACTAGCAGTGAGCAGTTCTTC. V gene TRBV9 combines with J gene TRBJ2-1; TRBD2 aligns across 8 bases. V dropped 0 bases and J dropped 9; count of bases not matched to a gene: 2. CDR3 length equals 13 residues. From germline, CDR1 is SGDLS and CDR2 YYNGEE. The variable domain in full, completed from reference TRBV9 and TRBJ2-1, reads DSGVTQTPKHLITATGQRVTLRCSPRSGDLSVYWYQQSLDQGLQFLIQYYNGEERAKGNILERFSAQQFPDLHSELNLSSLELGDSALYFCASSVGTSSEQFFGPGTRLTVL.

This clonotype is medium-sized within its sample. V gene TRBV28 combines with J gene TRBJ1-5, with 9 bases fitting TRBD1. V lost 7 bases and J lost 7; bases outside the gene matches: 11. Looked up from germline, CDR1 is MDHEN and CDR2 is SYDVKM. This CDR3 comprises 15 residues. The CDR3 here is CASNLGQGFRQPQHF. In nucleotides, the CDR3 is TGTGCCAGCAATTTGGGACAGGGTTTTAGGCAGCCCCAGCATTTT. Variable domain in full (rest from reference TRBV28 and TRBJ1-5): DVKVTQSSRYLVKRTGEKVFLECVQDMDHENMFWYRQDPGLGLRLIYFSYDVKMKEKGDIPEGYSVSREKKERFSLILESASTNQTSMYLCASNLGQGFRQPQHFGDGTRLSIL.

Ten or more counts support this clonotype. The chain employs TRBV29-1 and TRBJ2-1; the D gene is possibly TRBD2 (6 bases). V shed 4 bases and J shed 6 bases, with 13 bases lying between them. CDR3 length: 13 residues. Germline lookup yields CDR1 SQVTM and CDR2 ANQGSEA. The CDR3 protein is CSVGLAAGNEQFF. CDR3 DNA: TGCAGCGTTGGATTAGCGGCTGGCAATGAGCAGTTCTTC.

V is TRBV12-2 and J is TRBJ2-5; TRBD2 was called by the table and not checked on the DNA. TRBV12-2 is a documented pseudogene. The CDR3 runs to 12 residues. CDR3 region: CASRPDRRAWYF. CDR3 bases: TGTGCAAGTCGCCCCGACAGGAGGGCCTGGTACTTC.

This clonotype has a count of ten or more. V and J are TRBV20-1 and TRBJ2-1; D may be TRBD2 (6 bases). V lost 3 bases, J lost 0 bases, and 9 bases lay in between. The CDR3 runs 14 residues. The germline gives CDR1 DFQATT, CDR2 SNEGSKA (reference sequence). The CDR3 protein is CSASHGSSYNEQFF. CDR3 coding DNA: TGCAGTGCTAGTCACGGGAGCTCCTACAATGAGCAGTTCTTC.

The chain is built from TRBV29-1 and TRBJ2-1; 9 bases match TRBD2. Germline CDR1 reads SQVTM; CDR2 reads ANQGSEA. J lost 5 bases, V lost 3 bases, and 8 bases had no gene match. The CDR3 is 15 amino acids. CDR3 amino acids: CSVEEGLAGHNEQFF. In DNA, the CDR3 is TGCAGCGTTGAGGAGGGTCTAGCGGGGCACAATGAGCAGTTCTTC.

This chain connects TRBV5-1 to TRBJ2-3, with 7 bases matching TRBD1. Germline CDR1 is SGHRS and CDR2 is YFSETQ. This CDR3 contains 14 residues. Losses at the gene ends were 0 bases for V and 3 bases for J; bases not matched to a gene: 1. CDR3 loop: CASSLAQGTDTQYF. In nucleotides, the CDR3 is TGCGCCAGCAGCTTGGCACAGGGGACAGATACGCAGTATTTT.

The sample holds many counts of this clonotype. J is TRBJ1-6 and V is TRBV28; D gene ambiguous. CDR3 length equals 13 residues. Trimming shortened V by 6 bases and J by 10 bases, and 13 bases separated the two germline ends. Germline V gene data show CDR1 as MDHEN and CDR2 as SYDVKM. In DNA form, the CDR3 reads TGTGCCAGCAGCCCTCGTTTCGGGTCACCCCTCCACTTT. This translates into CASSPRFGSPLHF.

This clonotype has at least ten counts. The chain's CDR3 is CASRDGAGANVLTF. CDR3 DNA sequence: TGTGCCAGCAGGGACGGAGCTGGGGCCAACGTCCTGACTTTC. V and J are TRBV5-4 and TRBJ2-6, with D unresolved. Looked up from germline, CDR1 is SGHNT and CDR2 is YYREEE (reference sequence). V gave up 5 bases and J gave up 2 bases, with 8 bases separating them. The CDR3 has 14 amino acids.

This clonotype occurred many times. This chain links TRBV12-3 or TRBV12-4 with TRBJ1-3; D not certain. This CDR3 has 14 amino acids. V lost 3 bases, J lost 1 base, and 7 bases lay in between. The CDR3 sequence: CASSLGLSGNTIYF. Here the CDR3 DNA reads TGTGCCAGCAGTTTGGGTCTATCTGGAAACACCATATATTTT.

This clonotype was seen only a few times. A single base separates this from a much larger clone, so it may be a read error. The rearrangement uses TRBV7-2 and TRBJ2-3; 7 bases are a match to TRBD1. CDR1 is SGHTA and CDR2 is FQGNSA in the germline V gene. The CDR3 runs to 15 residues. V lost 4 bases, J lost 0 bases, and 4 bases stayed unmatched. CDR3 in amino acids: CASSSRQGSTDTQYF. The CDR3 bases are TGTGCCAGCAGCTCCAGACAGGGCAGCACAGATACGCAGTATTTT. The variable domain in full, completed from reference TRBV7-2 and TRBJ2-3, reads GAGVSQSPSNKVTEKGKDVELRCDPISGHTALYWYRQSLGQGLEFLIYFQGNSAPDKSGLPSDRFSAERTGGSVSTLTIQRTQQEDSAVYLCASSSRQGSTDTQYFGPGTRLTVL.

The CDR3 DNA reads TGCGCCAGCAGCCAAGTGTCGGGGTCTAGCACAGATACGCAGTATTTT. As protein: CASSQVSGSSTDTQYF. The chain recombines TRBV4-3 with TRBJ2-3, with TRBD2 as a possible D gene (5 bases). This CDR3 spans 16 amino acids. V was pared by 1 base and J by 0 bases, with 11 bases between. The germline V gene has CDR1 LGHNA and CDR2 YSLEER.

This clonotype showed up many times. This chain links TRBV5-5 with TRBJ1-4, with 7 nucleotides matching TRBD1. There are 19 residues in the CDR3. Losses at the gene ends were 4 bases for V and 0 bases for J; bases not matched to a gene: 15. Germline V gene sequence: CDR1 SGHKS, CDR2 YYEKEE (reference sequence). The CDR3 nucleotides read TGTGCCAGCAGCCCGCGGACAGGTCTAAATCTGGCAACTAATGAAAAACTGTTTTTT. Its protein is CASSPRTGLNLATNEKLFF.

Ten or more counts support this clonotype. This chain uses TRBV7-2 with TRBJ2-5; 10 bases are shared with TRBD2. J was trimmed by 3 bases and V by 5 bases; bases with no gene match: 9. CDR3 length: 16 amino acids. Germline V gives CDR1 SGHTA, CDR2 FQGNSA. CDR3 sequence (DNA): TGTGCCAGCAGCCCACTAGCGGGACGCGCAAAAGAGACCCAGTACTTC. Translated: CASSPLAGRAKETQYF.

This clonotype showed up many times. The chain has TRBV2 and TRBJ1-1; D is possibly TRBD1 (6 bases). The V gene lost 6 bases and the J gene lost 11 bases, with 16 bases spanning the gap. Germline assignment: CDR1 SNHLY and CDR2 FYNNEI. This CDR3 comprises 12 residues. The CDR3 is CASREDSQRAFF. CDR3 sequence (DNA): TGTGCCAGCAGGGAGGACAGTCAGAGGGCTTTCTTT.

This clonotype has ten or more counts. The chain carries TRBV25-1 and TRBJ2-3; 9 nucleotides match TRBD1. V trimming: 6 bases; J trimming: 5 bases; junction bases outside the gene matches: 6. CDR3 length: 14 residues. Germline values: CDR1 MGHDK, CDR2 SYGVNS. DNA for the CDR3: TGTGCCAGCAGCAGGACAGGGGACAAAGATACGCAGTATTTT. Translation: CASSRTGDKDTQYF.

This clonotype was observed many times. The rearrangement uses TRBV7-2 and TRBJ2-7; TRBD1 or TRBD2 may be the D gene (6 bases each). This CDR3 is built from 14 residues. The germline V gene encodes CDR1 SGHTA and CDR2 FQGNSA. Trimming left V 2 bases short and J 5 bases short, with 13 bases between. The CDR3 sequence is CASSLWGAQHEQYF. CDR3 nucleotides: TGTGCCAGCAGCTTATGGGGGGCCCAACACGAGCAGTACTTC.

By its share, this clonotype is medium-sized (0.01 to 0.1%). The V and J genes are TRBV2 and TRBJ1-2, with D possibly being TRBD1 (6 bases). The ends were cut back, 7 bases at V and 7 bases at J, with 16 bases in the middle. Looked up from germline, CDR1 is SNHLY and CDR2 is FYNNEI. CDR3 length equals 13 residues. The CDR3 sequence is CASISGGAGGYTF. In nucleotides, the CDR3 is TGTGCCAGCATCTCGGGGGGCGCAGGTGGCTACACCTTC.

On this clonotype itself: A read error may explain this, as a much larger clone is one base away. This chain connects TRBV2 to TRBJ2-1; D remains ambiguous. CDR1 SNHLY and CDR2 FYNNEI come from the germline V gene. The length of the CDR3 is 13 residues. The CDR3 DNA is TGTGCCAGCAGCCCGATTACCTACCATGAGCAGTTCTTC. It translates to CASSPITYHEQFF.

A few counts support this clonotype. The chain uses TRBV7-2 and TRBJ2-3; 15 bases are shared with TRBD2. The germline V gene has CDR1 SGHTA and CDR2 FQGNSA. The CDR3 loop spans 18 amino acids. J gave up 3 bases and V 1 base, and 5 bases lay outside the gene matches. The CDR3 spells CASSLVPGTSGRTDTQYF. The CDR3, as DNA: TGTGCCAGCAGCTTAGTCCCCGGGACTAGCGGGAGGACAGATACGCAGTATTTT.

The chain links TRBV5-1 to TRBJ2-1; no clear D. Germline CDR1 SGHRS, CDR2 YFSETQ. The CDR3 is 14 residues long. V was trimmed by 1 base and J by 5 bases, leaving 10 bases between them. The CDR3 sequence is CASSLSAGNNEQFF. CDR3 bases: TGCGCCAGCAGCTTGTCCGCCGGAAACAATGAGCAGTTCTTC.